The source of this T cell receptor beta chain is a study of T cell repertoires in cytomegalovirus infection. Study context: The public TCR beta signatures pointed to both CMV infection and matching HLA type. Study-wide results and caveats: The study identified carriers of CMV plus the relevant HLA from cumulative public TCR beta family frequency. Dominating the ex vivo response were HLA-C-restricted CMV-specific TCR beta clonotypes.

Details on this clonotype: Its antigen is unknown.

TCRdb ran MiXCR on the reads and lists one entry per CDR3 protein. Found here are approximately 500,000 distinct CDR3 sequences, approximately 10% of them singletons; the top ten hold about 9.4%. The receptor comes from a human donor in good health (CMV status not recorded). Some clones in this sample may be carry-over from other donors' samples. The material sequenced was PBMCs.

CDR3: CASSQGVEGYGYTF. CDR3 DNA sequence: TGTGCCAGCAGCCAGGGGGTAGAAGGCTATGGCTACACCTTC. This sequence joins TRBV6-5 and TRBJ1-2, with TRBD1 identical over 7 bases. Germline V CDR1 and CDR2: MNHEY, SVGAGI. Germline trimming cut 6 bases from V and 4 bases from J; bases unmatched to any gene: 8. There are 14 residues in the CDR3.